A single T cell receptor (beta chain) is shown here with its context. Its target is not known. Healthy Caucasians made up all donors. CDR3 length equals 13 residues. V lost 1 base and J lost 2, with 8 bases in between. Germline V CDR1 and CDR2: SQVTM, ANQGSEA. The data derive from a study of identical twins. TCRdb reprocessed the 5' RACE reads via MiXCR and lists one record per CDR3 protein. Of about 210,000 distinct CDR3 sequences listed, over 8% were seen once; the top ten hold 5% to 5.5%. General study findings and limits: Within twin pairs, the out-of-frame alpha sequences they shared showed excess low generation probability. Reduced insertions were recorded for abundant cord blood beta clonotypes, with no such pattern in memory repertoires. Researchers caution that invariant MAIT and iNKT cells could partly confound zero-insertion analyses.

Sequences were obtained from memory (CD45RO+) T cells sorted from blood. The rearrangement uses TRBV29-1 and TRBJ1-2; D unresolved. The receptor was isolated from a young woman in good health. The CDR3 protein is CSVEVKGNYGYTF. CDR3 DNA: TGCAGCGTTGAAGTCAAGGGAAACTATGGCTACACCTTC.